The 6 T cell receptor beta chains listed next were all sequenced from one sample in a study of response to subunit inactivated influenza vaccine. One entry per CDR3 protein results from TCRdb running MiXCR on the RT-PCR reads. The sample has over 150,000 distinct CDR3 sequences; approximately 8.7% are singletons. This specimen was non-naive T cells sorted from PBMCs, taken on the day of vaccination. The origin of the receptors is a man between 45 and 60 years old who received an inactivated influenza vaccine.

The rearrangement joins TRBV6-1 to TRBJ2-7; D is possibly TRBD2 (6 bases). The germline V gene encodes CDR1 MNHNS and CDR2 SASEGT. CDR3 length: 15 residues. V shed 2 bases and J shed 0 bases, with 11 bases lying between them. Here the CDR3 reads CASSEPGEFSYEQYF. The CDR3 bases are TGTGCCAGCAGTGAACCGGGGGAGTTCTCCTACGAGCAGTACTTC.

This clonotype appeared many times. The rearrangement links TRBV5-1 to TRBJ1-2; D gene uncertain. This CDR3 region has 14 residues. V was pared by 0 bases and J by 8 bases, with 14 bases between. Germline CDR1 is SGHRS and CDR2 is YFSETQ. For the CDR3, the DNA is TGCGCCAGCAGCTTGGCTATGGAAGGGAAGGGCTACACCTTC. Encoded protein: CASSLAMEGKGYTF.

This clonotype was detected only a few times. The chain has TRBV3-1 and TRBJ1-1; a weak D match, TRBD1 (6 bases). Trimming left V 3 bases short and J 13 bases short, with 12 bases between. The CDR3 extends over 11 amino acids. CDR1 and CDR2 from the germline V gene are LGHDT and YNNKEL (reference sequence). The CDR3 loop is CASSHSEGVFF. The CDR3 DNA reads as TGTGCCAGCAGCCACTCGGAGGGGGTTTTCTTT.

The chain employs TRBV10-1 and TRBJ2-2, with D unresolved. The CDR3 loop spans 13 amino acids. In germline, CDR1 is WNHNN, CDR2 SYGVQD (reference sequence). V dropped 0 bases and J dropped 7 bases, with 6 bases sitting between them. CDR3 sequence: CASSESYGGELFF. In DNA, the CDR3 is TGCGCCAGCAGTGAGTCGTATGGCGGGGAGCTGTTTTTT.

This clonotype showed up just a few times. The chain links TRBV5-4 to TRBJ2-1; 7 bases agree with TRBD2. There are 15 residues in the CDR3. CDR1 and CDR2 (germline): SGHNT, YYREEE (reference sequence). After removal of 4 bases from V and 5 bases from J, the junction contained 9 bases not matched to a gene. The CDR3 sequence is CASSAGNGGDNEQFF. CDR3 nucleotide sequence: TGTGCCAGCAGCGCAGGGAATGGGGGGGACAATGAGCAGTTCTTC.

V usage is TRBV5-1 and J usage is TRBJ2-2; weak D call: TRBD1 (5 bases). V was clipped by 3 bases and J by 10 bases, with 16 bases between them. Germline V gene data show CDR1 as SGHRS and CDR2 as YFSETQ. CDR3 length: 14 residues. The CDR3 coding sequence is TGCGCCAGCAGCTCTGGACAAGCTGGGAAGGAGCTGTTTTTT. Amino acid sequence: CASSSGQAGKELFF.